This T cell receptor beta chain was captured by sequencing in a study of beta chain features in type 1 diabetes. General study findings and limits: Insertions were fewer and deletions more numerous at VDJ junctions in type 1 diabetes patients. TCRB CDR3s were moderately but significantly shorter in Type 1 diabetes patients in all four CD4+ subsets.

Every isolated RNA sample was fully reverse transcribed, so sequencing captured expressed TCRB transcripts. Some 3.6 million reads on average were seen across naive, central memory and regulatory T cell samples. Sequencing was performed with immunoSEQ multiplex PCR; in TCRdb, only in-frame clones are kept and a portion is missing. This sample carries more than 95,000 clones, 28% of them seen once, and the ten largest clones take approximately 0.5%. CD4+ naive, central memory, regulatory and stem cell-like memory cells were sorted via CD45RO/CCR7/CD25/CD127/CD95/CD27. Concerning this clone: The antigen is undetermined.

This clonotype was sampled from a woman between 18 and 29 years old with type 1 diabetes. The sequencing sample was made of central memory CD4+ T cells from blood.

In DNA form, the CDR3 reads TGTGCCAGCAGCGTGGGACTAGCGGGCGAAGGGGATACGCAGTATTTT. It is translated as CASSVGLAGEGDTQYF. The rearrangement uses TRBV9 and TRBJ2-3; TRBD2 aligns across 12 bases. The CDR3 sequence is 16 residues long. Trimming at V came to 2 bases and at J to 6 bases, leaving 7 bases not matched to a gene. Germline assignment: CDR1 SGDLS and CDR2 YYNGEE.